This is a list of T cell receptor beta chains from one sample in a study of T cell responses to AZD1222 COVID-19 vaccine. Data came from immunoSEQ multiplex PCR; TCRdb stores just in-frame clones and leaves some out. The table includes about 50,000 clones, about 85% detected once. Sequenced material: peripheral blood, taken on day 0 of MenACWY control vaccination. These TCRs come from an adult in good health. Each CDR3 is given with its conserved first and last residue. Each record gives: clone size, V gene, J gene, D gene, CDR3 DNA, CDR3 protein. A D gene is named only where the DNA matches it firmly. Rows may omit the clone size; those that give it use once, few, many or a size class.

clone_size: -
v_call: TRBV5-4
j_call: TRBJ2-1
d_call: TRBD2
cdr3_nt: TGTGCCAGCAGCCCTACTAGCGGCTCCTCCTACAATGAGCAGTTCTTC
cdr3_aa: CASSPTSGSSYNEQFF

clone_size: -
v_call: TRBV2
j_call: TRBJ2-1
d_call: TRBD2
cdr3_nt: TGTGCCAGCAAGCGGACTAGCGGCTCCGATGAGCAGTTCTTC
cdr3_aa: CASKRTSGSDEQFF

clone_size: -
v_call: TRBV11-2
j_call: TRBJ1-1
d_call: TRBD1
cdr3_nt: TGTGCCAGCAGCCAAAGACAGGGAGGTTCTGAAGCTTTCTTT
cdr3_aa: CASSQRQGGSEAFF

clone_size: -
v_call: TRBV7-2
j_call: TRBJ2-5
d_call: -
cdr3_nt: TGTGCCAGCAGCTTAGATCTCGCGGGCGGCTACCAAGAGACCCAGTACTTC
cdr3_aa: CASSLDLAGGYQETQYF

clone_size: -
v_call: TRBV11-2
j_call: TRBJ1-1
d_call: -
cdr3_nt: TGTGCCAGCAGCTTAGGCGGGGCTCTCCGGACCCCTGAAGCTTTCTTT
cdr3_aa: CASSLGGALRTPEAFF

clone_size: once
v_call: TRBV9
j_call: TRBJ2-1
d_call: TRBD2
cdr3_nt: TGTGCCAGCAGCCCTCGGACTAGCGGGAGTTACAATGAGCAGTTCTTC
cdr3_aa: CASSPRTSGSYNEQFF

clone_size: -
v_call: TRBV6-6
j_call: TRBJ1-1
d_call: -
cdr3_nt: TGTGCCAGCAGCTCTCGGGGGGCGAACACTGAAGCTTTCTTT
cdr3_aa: CASSSRGANTEAFF

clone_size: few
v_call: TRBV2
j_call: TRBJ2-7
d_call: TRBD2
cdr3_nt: TGTGCCAGCAGTGATTATCCCAAACTAGCGGATACCTACGAGCAGTACTTC
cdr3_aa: CASSDYPKLADTYEQYF

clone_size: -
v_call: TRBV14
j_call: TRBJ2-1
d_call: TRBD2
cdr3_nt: TGTGCCAGCAGCCAAGTACTAGCGGGAGGGGGTGAGCAGTTCTTC
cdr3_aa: CASSQVLAGGGEQFF

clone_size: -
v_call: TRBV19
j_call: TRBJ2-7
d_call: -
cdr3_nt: TGTGCCAGTAGTATTTACATGGAAAGCTACGAGCAGTACTTC
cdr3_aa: CASSIYMESYEQYF

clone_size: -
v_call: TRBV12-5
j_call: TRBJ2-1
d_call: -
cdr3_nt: TGTGCTAGTGGTCCAGGGTTACCAGGGGAGCAGTTCTTC
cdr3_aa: CASGPGLPGEQFF

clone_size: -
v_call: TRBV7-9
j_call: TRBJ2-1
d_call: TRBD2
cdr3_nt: TGTGCCAGCAGCGAACCCCCCGGACTAGTGGGTTACAATGAGCAGTTCTTC
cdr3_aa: CASSEPPGLVGYNEQFF

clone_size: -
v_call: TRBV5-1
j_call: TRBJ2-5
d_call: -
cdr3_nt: TGCGCCAGCAGAAAGGGGCGCTACTCCCAAGAGACCCAGTACTTC
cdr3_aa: CASRKGRYSQETQYF